This T cell receptor beta chain was sequenced for a study of T cells in Graves' hyperthyroidism and ophthalmopathy. Study context: Peripheral blood was taken when the disease was first diagnosed, before any treatment began.

The CDR3 regions of TCR beta were amplified from RNA transcripts. The study used the HTBI primer set for a first-round RT-PCR of the TCR CDR3. TCRdb itself ran the multiplex PCR reads through MiXCR, one entry per CDR3 protein. The table shows around 350,000 distinct CDR3 sequences, with about a fifth occurring only once. In its sample, this clonotype was seen many times. Sequenced sample: blood. The receptor was isolated from a woman between 18 and 29 years old with Graves' hyperthyroidism.

The CDR3 DNA is TGTGCCAGTAGCAAACAGGGAGACTCCTACGAGCAGTACTTC. Translated, it gives CASSKQGDSYEQYF. V usage is TRBV19 and J usage is TRBJ2-7; weak D call: TRBD1 (6 bases). The CDR3 runs 14 residues. The germline V and J ends were trimmed by 6 bases and 0 bases, with 12 bases remaining between them. The germline V gene has CDR1 LNHDA and CDR2 SQIVND (reference sequence).